These 20 T cell receptor beta chains were sequenced from one sample in a study of T cells in Graves' hyperthyroidism and ophthalmopathy. What was amplified from RNA transcripts were TCR beta CDR3 regions. Using the HTBI primer set, a first-round RT-PCR was run on the TCR CDR3. TCRdb ran MiXCR on the multiplex PCR reads and lists one entry per CDR3 protein. The repertoire holds approximately 520,000 distinct CDR3 sequences, about a fifth seen once, with approximately 25% in the top ten. Sequences were obtained from blood. The receptors were sampled from a man younger than 35 with Graves' hyperthyroidism.

The table lists this clonotype with many counts. This chain uses TRBV19 with TRBJ1-5; perhaps TRBD1 as D (5 bases). CDR1 LNHDA and CDR2 SQIVND come from the germline V gene (reference sequence). The CDR3 totals 14 residues. V shed 6 bases and J shed 2 bases, with 11 bases lying between them. The DNA for the CDR3 is TGTGCCAGTAGACACGGGGGTGGCAATCAGCCCCAGCATTTT. Translated, it gives CASRHGGGNQPQHF.

There are many counts of this clonotype. The gene calls are TRBV13 and TRBJ2-5; the D gene is possibly TRBD2 (6 bases). The CDR3 sequence is 13 residues long. CDR1 PRHDT and CDR2 FYEKMQ come from the germline V gene (reference sequence). V was clipped by 5 bases and J by 1 base, with 8 bases between them. CDR3 coding DNA: TGTGCCAGCAGCAAGACTAGCCAAGAGACCCAGTACTTC. As protein: CASSKTSQETQYF.

The chain has TRBV12-3 or TRBV12-4 and TRBJ1-2, with D perhaps TRBD1 (5 bases). The CDR3 runs to 13 residues. Deletions cut 4 bases from V and 3 bases from J, with 9 bases between. CDR3 bases: TGTGCCAGCAGTTCCCGGGACCACTATGGCTACACCTTC. Amino acid sequence: CASSSRDHYGYTF.

This clonotype was seen ten or more times. The chain links TRBV2 to TRBJ1-1; tentatively, D is TRBD1 (5 bases). The germline V and J ends were trimmed by 3 bases and 0 bases, with 11 bases remaining between them. This CDR3 contains 15 residues. CDR1 SNHLY and CDR2 FYNNEI come from the germline V gene. CDR3 loop: CASSDLGVMNTEAFF. CDR3 in DNA: TGTGCCAGCAGTGATCTGGGGGTTATGAACACTGAAGCTTTCTTT. The variable domain in full, completed from reference TRBV2 and TRBJ1-1, reads EPEVTQTPSHQVTQMGQEVILRCVPISNHLYFYWYRQILGQKVEFLVSFYNNEISEKSEIFDDQFSVERPDGSNFTLKIRSTKLEDSAMYFCASSDLGVMNTEAFFGQGTRLTVV.

V and J are TRBV4-2 and TRBJ1-3; 11 positions match TRBD1. V lost 0 bases, J lost 7 bases, and 11 bases stayed unmatched. Looked up from germline, CDR1 is LGHNA and CDR2 is YNFKEQ. The CDR3 covers 18 residues. In DNA, the CDR3 is TGTGCCAGCAGCCAAGAATACACCGGGACAGGGGGAACGAACACCATATATTTT. This gives the protein CASSQEYTGTGGTNTIYF.

The gene calls are TRBV27 and TRBJ1-2; D call uncertain. Germline V CDR1 and CDR2: MNHEY, SMNVEV (reference sequence). The ends were cut back, 8 bases at V and 8 bases at J, with 15 bases in the middle. The CDR3 length is 12 residues. Here the CDR3 reads CASRWRYGGYTF. The CDR3 DNA reads as TGTGCCAGCCGCTGGCGGTACGGAGGCTACACCTTC.

The V and J genes are TRBV19 and TRBJ1-1, with D possibly being TRBD1 (6 bases). Trimming stripped 3 bases from V and 7 bases from J, with 12 bases between. CDR1 LNHDA and CDR2 SQIVND come from the germline V gene (reference sequence). The CDR3 extends over 13 amino acids. CDR3 sequence: CASSMDTGHEAFF. In nucleotides, the CDR3 is TGTGCCAGTAGTATGGACACAGGGCATGAAGCTTTCTTT.

This clonotype was seen only a few times. The V and J genes are TRBV7-9 and TRBJ1-5, with TRBD1 matching 8 bases. V lost 4 bases, J lost 8 bases, and 7 bases stayed unmatched. Germline loops: CDR1 SEHNR, CDR2 FQNEAQ (reference sequence). CDR3 size: 14 residues. The CDR3 DNA sequence: TGTGCCAGCAGCTCCCAGGGGGCGGGCGAGCCCCAGCATTTT. Translating gives CASSSQGAGEPQHF.

The V and J genes are TRBV28 and TRBJ1-1; 7 positions match TRBD1. Looked up from germline, CDR1 is MDHEN and CDR2 is SYDVKM. The CDR3 spans 15 residues. V trimming: 2 bases; J trimming: 1 base; junction bases outside the gene matches: 4. The CDR3 is CASSLTGARNTEAFF. In DNA form, the CDR3 reads TGTGCCAGCAGTTTAACAGGGGCGAGGAACACTGAAGCTTTCTTT.

This clonotype occurred many times. The V gene is TRBV12-3 or TRBV12-4, the J gene TRBJ1-1; 9 nucleotides match TRBD1. The CDR3 length is 18 residues. The V gene end was trimmed by 0 bases and the J gene end by 2 bases; junction bases not matched to a gene: 10. CDR3 protein: CASSLARGTGWFNTEAFF. The CDR3 nucleotides read TGTGCCAGCAGTTTAGCGCGAGGGACAGGGTGGTTTAACACTGAAGCTTTCTTT.

This clonotype was found many times. The chain carries TRBV27 and TRBJ1-3, with TRBD1 matching 7 bases. The CDR3 totals 14 residues. Per germline, CDR1 MNHEY and CDR2 SMNVEV (reference sequence). J gave up 3 bases and V 7 bases, and 6 bases lay outside the gene matches. The CDR3 loop is CASNLDRVGNTIYF. The CDR3 nucleotides are TGTGCCAGCAACCTTGACAGGGTTGGAAACACCATATATTTT.

Ten or more counts support this clonotype. V usage is TRBV6-1 and J usage is TRBJ1-1; possible D gene TRBD1, 5 bases. With 2 bases removed from V and 5 bases from J, the gap between germline ends came to 12 bases. CDR1 and CDR2 (germline): MNHNS, SASEGT. The CDR3 totals 14 residues. Written as DNA, the CDR3 is TGTGCCAGCAGTGAAATGGGGCGGCGGACTGAAGCTTTCTTT. Protein: CASSEMGRRTEAFF.

This clonotype was picked up many times. The rearrangement uses TRBV28 and TRBJ1-5; D is unresolved. This CDR3 has 13 residues. Trimming left V 2 bases short and J 4 bases short, with 6 bases between. CDR1 MDHEN and CDR2 SYDVKM come from the germline V gene. Here the CDR3 DNA reads TGTGCCAGCAGTTTAACGCGGAATCAGCCCCAGCATTTT. The encoded protein is CASSLTRNQPQHF.

This clonotype was recorded many times. The CDR3 loop is CASSIGEWENTEAFF. The CDR3 DNA follows: TGTGCCAGTAGTATAGGGGAGTGGGAGAACACTGAAGCTTTCTTT. The chain joins TRBV19 to TRBJ1-1; D unresolved. The CDR3 is 15 amino acids. The V and J ends lost 1 base and 1 base respectively, with 10 bases between them. The germline gives CDR1 LNHDA, CDR2 SQIVND (reference sequence).

This clonotype was seen many times. The chain employs TRBV20-1 and TRBJ1-5, with 9 bases aligning to TRBD1. The germline V gene has CDR1 DFQATT and CDR2 SNEGSKA (reference sequence). V lost 6 bases and J lost 6; bases outside the gene matches: 9. The CDR3 spans 14 residues. CDR3 amino acids: CSAPRTGVSQPQHF. CDR3 nucleotides: TGCAGTGCCCCGAGGACAGGGGTATCTCAGCCCCAGCATTTT.

This clonotype has only a few counts. This chain uses TRBV5-8 with TRBJ2-5; D might be TRBD1 or TRBD2, each matching 5 bases. The germline V gene has CDR1 SGHTS and CDR2 YDEGEE. The CDR3 spans 14 residues. Trimming shortened V by 4 bases and J by 5 bases, and 15 bases separated the two germline ends. The CDR3 sequence: CASSTRDPWETQYF. As DNA, the CDR3 is TGTGCCAGCAGCACCCGGGACCCGTGGGAGACCCAGTACTTC.

In this sample, this clonotype turned up many times. The gene calls are TRBV28 and TRBJ2-7; D tentatively reads TRBD1 or TRBD2 (6 bases each). The CDR3 totals 16 residues. CDR1 is MDHEN and CDR2 is SYDVKM in the germline V gene. V dropped 2 bases and J dropped 5 bases, with 19 bases sitting between them. The CDR3 nucleotides are TGTGCCAGCAGTTTAAACAGGTGGGGGGCCGGGAACGAGCAGTACTTC. This translates into CASSLNRWGAGNEQYF.

This clonotype has at least ten counts. CDR3 DNA: TGTGCCAGCAGTGAAGAGATGGGCGGAAACACCATATATTTT. Encoded protein: CASSEEMGGNTIYF. The V and J genes are TRBV2 and TRBJ1-3; no reliable D call. The CDR3 contains 14 residues. The germline gives CDR1 SNHLY, CDR2 FYNNEI. Trimming cost V 1 base and J 4 bases, with 8 bases left between them.

This clonotype was found many times. The CDR3 nucleotides are TGCAGCGTTGTGGACACCGGGGAGCTGTTTTTT. It is translated as CSVVDTGELFF. The rearrangement links TRBV29-1 to TRBJ2-2; D is unclear. V was shortened by 4 bases and J by 3 bases, with 3 bases between the two germline ends. CDR3 length: 11 residues. CDR1 and CDR2 from the germline V gene are SQVTM and ANQGSEA.

The chain has TRBV6-1 and TRBJ2-5; 9 bases match TRBD2. The V segment lost 7 bases and the J segment 3 bases; nucleotides outside the gene matches: 15. This CDR3 spans 17 amino acids. CDR1 MNHNS and CDR2 SASEGT come from the germline V gene. The CDR3 DNA reads as TGTGCCAGCACCATACGGGGTAGCGGGAGACGTAAAGAGACCCAGTACTTC. Encoded protein: CASTIRGSGRRKETQYF.